This is a list of T cell receptor beta chains from one sample in a study of T cell clonotyping in hematopoietic cell transplantation. The protocol was immunoSEQ multiplex PCR, while the TCRdb copy is restricted to in-frame clones and leaves out a portion. The sample includes thousands of clones, approximately 92% seen only once; the top ten take about 4.1%. The material sequenced was PBMCs, taken 180 days after allogeneic stem cell transplant. The source is a female patient aged 50-59 years who had an allogeneic stem cell transplant from an unrelated donor, so the T cells may come from the graft donor. Some clones in this sample may be carry-over from other donors' samples. The CDR3 runs from the conserved cysteine through the conserved F or W. Fields, in order: V gene, J gene, CDR3 protein.

TRBV30,TRBJ2-3,CAWSAHGQPSTDTQYF
TRBV27,TRBJ2-5,CASSFLDRVQETQYF
TRBV2,TRBJ2-1,CASSPDRGEQFF
TRBV29-1,TRBJ2-5,CSVEWDRGPWETQYF
TRBV19,TRBJ2-2,CASWTVANTGELFF
TRBV6-6,TRBJ1-5,CASSYSDGPSNQPQHF
TRBV7-6,TRBJ2-7,CASSLELAASYEQYF
TRBV12-5,TRBJ2-7,CASGLGRGGEQYF
TRBV2,TRBJ1-3,CASSDEGQAGNTIYF
TRBV29-1,TRBJ2-5,CSVKGRGETQYF
TRBV7-8,TRBJ1-1,CASSPRPQGTEAFF
TRBV6-1,TRBJ2-5,CASIWGGKETQYF
TRBV5-4,TRBJ2-2,CASSLSQSGNTGELFF
TRBV28,TRBJ2-1,CASGRSYNEQFF
TRBV7-9,TRBJ1-1,CASSLQNTEAFF
TRBV9,TRBJ2-7,CASSVGSLKGEQYF
TRBV12-5,TRBJ2-7,CASGLAPSHLTTKQYF
TRBV6-6,TRBJ2-3,CASSYAGFTDTQYF
TRBV19,TRBJ2-2,CASSTLALGNTGELFF
TRBV2,TRBJ2-1,CASSEGQSSYNEQFF
TRBV21-1,TRBJ1-1,CASSKSAEAFF
TRBV6-5,.,CASSYDPAGGVYEQYF
TRBV5-1,TRBJ1-6,CASTLGQENSPLHF
TRBV11-2,TRBJ2-7,CASSPGQGPPYEQYF
TRBV6-1,TRBJ2-7,CASSLVGAFSYEQYF
TRBV5-5,TRBJ2-3,CASSLAGGSTDTQYF
TRBV15,TRBJ2-5,CATSRGDREAETQYF
TRBV15,TRBJ1-4,CATSRELAEKLFF
TRBV4-1,TRBJ1-1,CASSQGLGHMNTEAFF
TRBV18,TRBJ1-4,CASSPSGPANEKLFF
TRBV29-1,TRBJ2-1,CSLSPVSYNEQFF
TRBV28,TRBJ1-3,CASSPGGSVSGNTIYF
TRBV28,TRBJ2-1,CASTTPGAEQFF
TRBV10-1,TRBJ2-2,CASSGQRNTGELFF
TRBV18,TRBJ1-4,CASSPGGYEKLFF
TRBV2,TRBJ1-1,CASSKEMTEAFF
TRBV5-4,TRBJ1-3,CASSLTGNTIYF
TRBV28,TRBJ1-2,CASSLGANYGYTF
TRBV6-5,TRBJ1-2,CASSYTPGAHGYTF
TRBV19,TRBJ1-5,CASKEWLNQPQHF
TRBV7-2,TRBJ1-5,CASSLEGFSNQPQHF
TRBV5-1,TRBJ2-7,CASSPQTGGLYEQYF
TRBV18,TRBJ1-3,CASSSQSAGARNTIYF
TRBV5-4,TRBJ1-2,CASSLRDRAGGYTF
TRBV7-8,TRBJ2-7,CASSLVVLASYEQYF
TRBV11-2,TRBJ1-1,CASSSYDDRMNTEAFF
TRBV7-6,TRBJ2-2,CASSLSSRGGELFF
TRBV28,TRBJ1-5,CASSLGTGGEQPQHF